Listed below are T cell receptor beta chains from one sample, sequenced in a study of OX40 agonist ivuxolimab in advanced cancers. Clones were read by immunoSEQ multiplex PCR, and TCRdb kept only the in-frame ones, dropping some. The table has about 62,000 clones, approximately 79% seen once. Sequencing used CD4+ or CD8+ T cells sorted from blood, obtained in a trial of the OX40 agonist ivuxolimab. Receptor source: an adult with an advanced solid tumor such as melanoma, head and neck, liver or kidney cancer. Both conserved end residues are part of each CDR3. A D gene is named only where the DNA matches it firmly. Size values are once, few and many counts, or a class for expanded clones, and some rows have none.

v_call	d_call	clone_size	j_call	cdr3_aa	cdr3_nt
TRBV5-4	.	.	TRBJ2-3	CASSPEWGASFTDTQYF	TGTGCCAGCAGCCCGGAATGGGGGGCCTCGTTCACAGATACGCAGTATTTT
TRBV5-4	TRBD1	.	TRBJ2-7	CASSPQDRALHEQYF	TGTGCCAGCAGCCCCCAGGACAGGGCCCTCCACGAGCAGTACTTC
TRBV29-1	.	once	TRBJ1-1	CSAGTEAFF	TGCAGCGCCGGGACAGAAGCTTTCTTT
TRBV4-1	.	few	TRBJ2-3	CASSQVWQQHTQYF	TGCGCCAGCAGCCAAGTTTGGCAGCAGCATACGCAGTATTTT
TRBV5-4	.	few	TRBJ1-2	CASSLASGDGYTF	TGTGCCAGCAGCTTGGCCTCAGGGGATGGCTACACCTTC
TRBV29-1	.	.	TRBJ1-4	CSVVRTSNPNEKLFF	TGCAGCGTTGTTCGGACGTCTAACCCAAATGAAAAACTGTTTTTT
TRBV18	TRBD1	.	TRBJ1-1	CASSPPGTGGGNTEAFF	TGTGCCAGCTCACCACCGGGGACAGGGGGAGGGAACACTGAAGCTTTCTTT
TRBV9	.	few	TRBJ1-3	CASSVRLGSGNTIYF	TGTGCCAGCAGCGTACGACTGGGCTCTGGAAACACCATATATTTT
TRBV7-2	.	.	TRBJ2-7	CASSQDARDYEQYF	TGCGCCAGCAGCCAAGACGCCAGGGACTACGAGCAGTACTTC
TRBV6-6	.	once	TRBJ2-7	CASSLLMFRGEQYF	TGTGCCAGCAGTCTCCTGATGTTCAGGGGCGAGCAGTACTTC
TRBV5-5	.	.	TRBJ1-5	CASSPGGQGGNQPQHF	TGTGCCAGCAGCCCGGGGGGCCAGGGTGGCAATCAGCCCCAGCATTTT
TRBV13	.	.	TRBJ1-1	CASSLAGGEAFF	TGTGCCAGCAGCTTAGCTGGTGGTGAAGCTTTCTTT
TRBV29-1	.	.	TRBJ1-1	CSVYRVNTEAFF	TGCAGCGTTTACAGGGTTAACACTGAAGCTTTCTTT
TRBV9	.	.	TRBJ2-3	CASSVVDYVSTDTQYF	TGTGCCAGCAGCGTAGTCGACTACGTTAGCACAGATACGCAGTATTTT
TRBV7-6	TRBD2	.	TRBJ2-3	CASSTTGSGGTDTQYF	TGTGCCAGCAGCACGACGGGAAGCGGGGGCACAGATACGCAGTATTTT
TRBV27	.	.	TRBJ2-7	CASSLRGRDEQYF	TGTGCCAGCAGTTTAAGGGGGAGGGACGAGCAGTACTTC
TRBV29-1	.	.	TRBJ2-7	CSVEGQGYEQYF	TGCAGCGTTGAAGGGCAGGGATACGAGCAGTACTTC
TRBV7-9	TRBD1	.	TRBJ2-5	CASSTDRDQETQYF	TGTGCCAGCAGCACCGACAGGGACCAAGAGACCCAGTACTTC
TRBV6-5	TRBD1	.	TRBJ1-6	CASRTTGTNSPLHF	TGTGCCAGCAGGACGACAGGGACTAATTCACCCCTCCACTTT